The rows below give T cell receptor beta chains drawn from one sample of a study of blood T cell repertoires in COVID-19. Profiled with immunoSEQ multiplex PCR; TCRdb holds only in-frame clones, not every one. The table records roughly 260,000 clones, roughly 82% of them present only once. The sequencing sample was made of peripheral blood. The receptors come from an elderly woman with active or convalescent COVID-19. The CDR3 runs from the conserved cysteine through the conserved F or W. Each record gives: V gene, CDR3 protein.

>TRBV6-6
CASSKQGAGANVLTF
>TRBV5-1
CASSLRTGPNTGELFF
>TRBV24-1
CATGGGLSTDTQYF
>TRBV9
CASSPDSQKLFF
>TRBV7-9
CASSLGAGKSYNEQFF
>TRBV28
CASTLQTGIFNQPQHF
>TRBV19
CASSIDRAGEVSSYNEQFF
>TRBV7-9
CASSIQGAPINEQFF
>TRBV5-1
CASSSNYNEQFF
>TRBV6-2/TRBV6-3
CASSHGGTEAFF
>TRBV7-2
CASRMTGNTEAFF
>TRBV3-1/TRBV3-2
CASRDRGGQETQYF
>TRBV19
CASSKPGQKFAGANVLTF
>TRBV9
CASSVGLADYEQYF
>TRBV6-2/TRBV6-3
CASSYGGAQHF
>TRBV19
CASKSARTGKGPQHF
>TRBV7-9
CASSLGQTETEAFF
>TRBV19
CASSVDRSYQPQHF